The sequence of this T cell receptor beta chain was determined in a study of T-cell memory formation after mild COVID-19. The sample holds a few counts of this clonotype. Germline loops: CDR1 DFQATT, CDR2 SNEGSKA (reference sequence). Trimming removed 2 bases at V and 6 bases at J, with 13 bases between. The CDR3 consists of 13 residues. Each CDR3 protein is one row after TCRdb ran MiXCR on the 5' RACE reads. The sample holds 400,000 to 500,000 distinct CDR3 sequences, more than 15% seen once. Specimen: PBMCs or a T cell subset sorted from them (not recorded which). The V call is TRBV20-1, the J call TRBJ1-2; possible D gene TRBD1, 5 bases. The origin of this receptor is a man between 18 and 29 years old who had mild COVID-19 (a few samples of this study predate the infection). Cell type and time point are not known. The CDR3 is CSARRPGRNGYTF. In nucleotides, the CDR3 is TGCAGTGCTAGAAGACCGGGACGGAATGGCTACACCTTC.